A selection of T cell receptor beta chains follows, all from one sample in a study of shared T cell receptors in the human thymus. Some clones are missing from TCRdb's copy, which holds only in-frame ones; the method was immunoSEQ multiplex PCR. The sample consists of roughly 710,000 clones, 75% to 90% of them appearing once. These data are also associated with another study on human thymus T cells.

The sequenced sample consisted of thymocytes. Receptors were obtained from a girl under two years old with a congenital heart defect. The CDR3 runs from the conserved cysteine through the conserved F or W. D genes are given only for firm matches. Part of the rows lack a size; the others show once, few, many or a class for expanded clones.

V gene,CDR3 length,J gene,clone size,D gene,CDR3 DNA,CDR3 protein
TRBV2,17,TRBJ1-2,.,TRBD1,TGTGCCAGCAGTCCCCGGATATGGGGACAGGGAATCTATGGCTACACCTTC,CASSPRIWGQGIYGYTF
TRBV27,16,TRBJ1-1,once,.,TGTGCCGGCAGTGCAGGACCGGGACACCGGAACACTGAAGCTTTCTTT,CAGSAGPGHRNTEAFF
TRBV4-1,14,TRBJ1-1,.,.,TGCGCCAGCAGCCAGGGGGGGAGAGACACTGAAGCTTTCTTT,CASSQGGRDTEAFF
TRBV2,14,TRBJ1-1,few,TRBD1,TGTGCCAGGACCAGGGACAGGGGGCTCGCTGAAGCTTTCTTT,CARTRDRGLAEAFF
TRBV7-9,16,TRBJ1-1,few,.,TGTGCCAGCAGCCACTGGTGGGGCGGGGGGAACACTGAAGCTTTCTTT,CASSHWWGGGNTEAFF
TRBV7-6,16,TRBJ2-7,.,TRBD1,TGTGCCAGCAGTTTCGCGCCCGGGACAGCAACCTACGAGCAGTACTTC,CASSFAPGTATYEQYF
TRBV7-8,12,TRBJ1-2,.,.,TGTGCCAGCAGTACAGGAAACTATGGCTACACCTTC,CASSTGNYGYTF
TRBV29-1,14,TRBJ1-1,.,TRBD1,TGCAGCGTGCCCCGACAGGGGGTGAACACTGAAGCTTTCTTT,CSVPRQGVNTEAFF
TRBV5-6,14,TRBJ1-4,.,TRBD1,TGTGCCACGACAGGGGGGACAACTAATGAAAAACTGTTTTTT,CATTGGTTNEKLFF
TRBV28,21,TRBJ2-5,.,TRBD1,TGTGCCAGCAGCTACCACTCGGGACAGGGGGCATCTAGAGACCCCCAAGAGACCCAGTACTTC,CASSYHSGQGASRDPQETQYF